A selection of T cell receptor beta chains follows, all from one sample in a study of T cell responses to AZD1222 COVID-19 vaccine. Using immunoSEQ multiplex PCR, the repertoire was profiled, and TCRdb retains in-frame clones only, with some absent. This table has 87,000 or so clones, 85% to 90% appearing once. The specimen was peripheral blood, collected on day 0 of AZD1222 vaccination. The receptors were gathered from an adult in good health. Both conserved end residues are part of each CDR3. Size tells how often a clone was seen (once, few, many) or the class of an expanded clone, and some rows leave it out.

J,V,size,CDR3
TRBJ2-3,TRBV7-2,-,CASSPGWGVRTDTQYF
TRBJ1-5,TRBV6-5,-,CASRAGADAKGPQHF
TRBJ1-3,TRBV5-4,-,CASSLVGPSGNTIYF
TRBJ2-7,TRBV6-5,-,CASRRRDSSYYEQYF
TRBJ1-1,TRBV7-9,-,CASSSGLEAFF
TRBJ1-4,TRBV18,-,CASSPQFIRSANEKLFF
TRBJ2-5,TRBV10-3,once,CAISGREGSAETQYF
TRBJ2-5,TRBV7-9,-,CASSLRLPGKETQYF
TRBJ1-2,TRBV5-8,-,CASSAQRNYGYTF
TRBJ2-1,TRBV4-2,-,CASSPPTGASYNEQFF
TRBJ1-6,TRBV6-5,-,CAIRSGYNSPLHF
TRBJ2-3,TRBV6-5,once,CASSLQGGSRGTQYF
TRBJ1-6,TRBV7-7,-,CASSLRQANSPLHF
TRBJ1-1,TRBV6-4,many,CASSETPETEAFF
TRBJ1-5,TRBV27,-,CASSLDGQPQHF
TRBJ2-3,TRBV4-2,-,CASSQARGGGHPQYF
TRBJ2-7,TRBV6-5,-,CASNPHPDYEQYF
TRBJ2-6,TRBV30,-,CAWRGRSTGANVLTF
TRBJ1-2,TRBV5-6,-,CASRTPGARGYTF
TRBJ2-5,TRBV18,-,CASSPGKGPTETQYF
TRBJ1-1,TRBV13,-,CASSQYRDTEAFF
TRBJ2-7,TRBV5-1,-,CASSPDGQSRGQYF
TRBJ2-7,TRBV12-3/TRBV12-4,-,CASSITYEQYF
TRBJ1-1,TRBV7-9,once,CASSPYPEGGAFF
TRBJ1-2,TRBV7-9,-,CASSAGTEANYGYTF
TRBJ1-2,TRBV7-2,-,CASSLAPTEGGAYGYTF
TRBJ2-1,TRBV7-2,-,CASSLVIRKGHEQFF
TRBJ2-2,TRBV20-1,few,CSASNSGGAAGELFF
TRBJ2-5,TRBV7-9,-,CASSSTPGTGRQETQYF
TRBJ1-2,TRBV30,-,CAWSASGRGLFYGYTF
TRBJ2-1,TRBV19,-,CASNSDRRGEQFF
TRBJ2-3,TRBV7-8,-,CASSSQRIDTQYF
TRBJ2-5,TRBV7-2,-,CASTPGSGVKETQYF
TRBJ2-7,TRBV30,-,CAWTVRQGSYEQYF
TRBJ2-2,TRBV4-3,-,CASSQVAGGRAGELFF
TRBJ2-7,TRBV27,-,CASSLSRGPTYEQYF
TRBJ1-1,TRBV7-8,-,CASSLMGQLVVGEAFF
TRBJ2-5,TRBV25-1,-,CASSPGQPLQETQYF
TRBJ1-3,TRBV3-1/TRBV3-2,-,CASSQGRSQTLSGNTIYF
TRBJ1-5,TRBV19,few,CASSTGGSNQPQHF
TRBJ1-6,TRBV27,-,CASSPQWGANSPLHF
TRBJ2-7,TRBV5-1,-,CASSLGASGVSGYEQYF
TRBJ1-3,TRBV3-1/TRBV3-2,-,CASSRGGNTIYF
TRBJ2-3,TRBV24-1,-,CATSDFRGGDTQYF
TRBJ1-2,TRBV7-2,-,CASSLAGQGQGYGYTF
TRBJ2-1,TRBV20-1,once,CSASNPLANEQFF
TRBJ1-3,TRBV7-2,-,CASSWTFRDTIYF